Listed here are 3 T cell receptor beta chains from one sample, sequenced in a study of T-cell memory formation after mild COVID-19. TCRdb itself ran the 5' RACE reads through MiXCR, one entry per CDR3 protein. Here the sample spans around 320,000 distinct CDR3 sequences, approximately 15% being singletons. The sequenced sample was PBMCs or a T cell subset sorted from them (not recorded which). The receptor set was obtained from a man between 18 and 29 years old who had mild COVID-19 (a few samples of this study predate the infection). Cell type and time point are not known.

This clonotype has more than one count but fewer than ten. The rearrangement links TRBV5-1 to TRBJ1-5; no clear D gene. The CDR3 sequence is 15 residues long. Germline V gene sequence: CDR1 SGHRS, CDR2 YFSETQ. V gave up 4 bases and J gave up 3 bases, with 14 bases separating them. The DNA of the CDR3 is TGCGCCAGCAGCGAGTCTTCAGATCCCAATCAGCCCCAGCATTTT. Amino acid sequence: CASSESSDPNQPQHF.

This clonotype was seen a few times. The genes are TRBV29-1 and TRBJ2-5; perhaps TRBD1 as D (5 bases). This CDR3 spans 12 amino acids. Germline lookup yields CDR1 SQVTM and CDR2 ANQGSEA. V lost 5 bases, J lost 1 base, and 8 bases lay in between. CDR3 nucleotides: TGCAGCGTTAGACAGAGCCAAGAGACCCAGTACTTC. It codes for CSVRQSQETQYF.

The chain recombines TRBV7-9 with TRBJ1-2; TRBD1 is a possible D gene (6 bases). V lost 4 bases to trimming and J lost 2 bases, with 11 bases between them. CDR1 SEHNR and CDR2 FQNEAQ come from the germline V gene (reference sequence). CDR3 size: 14 residues. CDR3 residues: CASSSTDRNYGYTF. CDR3 sequence (DNA): TGTGCCAGCAGCTCCACGGACAGAAACTATGGCTACACCTTC. Looking up the rest from reference TRBV7-9 and TRBJ1-2 gives the full variable domain: DTGVSQNPRHKITKRGQNVTFRCDPISEHNRLYWYRQTLGQGPEFLTYFQNEAQLEKSRLLSDRFSAERPKGSFSTLEIQRTEQGDSAMYLCASSSTDRNYGYTFGSGTRLTVV.